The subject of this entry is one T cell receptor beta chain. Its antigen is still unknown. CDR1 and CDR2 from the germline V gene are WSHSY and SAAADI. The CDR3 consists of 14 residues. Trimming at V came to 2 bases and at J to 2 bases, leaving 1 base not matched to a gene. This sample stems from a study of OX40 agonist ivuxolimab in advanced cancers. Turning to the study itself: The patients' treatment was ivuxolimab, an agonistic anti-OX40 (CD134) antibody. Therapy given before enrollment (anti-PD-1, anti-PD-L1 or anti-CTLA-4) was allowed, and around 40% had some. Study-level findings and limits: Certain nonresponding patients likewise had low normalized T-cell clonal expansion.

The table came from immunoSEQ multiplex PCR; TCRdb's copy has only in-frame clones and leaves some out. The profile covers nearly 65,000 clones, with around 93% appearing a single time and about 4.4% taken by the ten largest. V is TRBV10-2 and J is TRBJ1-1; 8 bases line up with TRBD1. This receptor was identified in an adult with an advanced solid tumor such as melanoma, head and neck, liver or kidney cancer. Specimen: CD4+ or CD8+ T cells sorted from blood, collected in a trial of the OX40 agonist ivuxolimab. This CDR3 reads CASSEAGGNTEAFF. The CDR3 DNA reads TGCGCCAGCAGTGAGGCAGGGGGCAACACTGAAGCTTTCTTT.